The text below deals with one T cell receptor beta chain. The data stem from a study of blood T cell repertoires in COVID-19. Study context: T cells, B-cell-depleted T cells, or PBMCs supplied cDNA or gDNA.

V was clipped by 3 bases and J by 8 bases; unmatched bases: 10. Germline values: CDR1 SGHNT, CDR2 YENEEA. This CDR3 spans 16 amino acids. Enrollees, roughly 18 to 95 years old, lived in fewer than 25 US areas. Allocation to cohorts depended on clinical history reported by the participants. Original processing methods: How many nucleated cells were present was estimated from reference gene primer amplification. Method: immunoSEQ multiplex PCR; TCRdb's copy keeps in-frame clones and lacks some. The V and J calls and clone size were taken over from that table, and D and trimming were inferred from the DNA. The sample shows about 180,000 clones, around 85% of them seen only once.

The TCR comes from a man aged 40-49 years who had recovered from COVID-19. The rearrangement uses TRBV11-3 and TRBJ1-2; the match to TRBD1 covers 12 bases. Input material: PBMCs or T cells enriched from blood (not recorded which). This CDR3 reads CASSLPPGQGAGGYTF. CDR3 coding DNA: TGTGCCAGCAGCTTGCCACCGGGACAGGGGGCTGGAGGCTACACCTTC.